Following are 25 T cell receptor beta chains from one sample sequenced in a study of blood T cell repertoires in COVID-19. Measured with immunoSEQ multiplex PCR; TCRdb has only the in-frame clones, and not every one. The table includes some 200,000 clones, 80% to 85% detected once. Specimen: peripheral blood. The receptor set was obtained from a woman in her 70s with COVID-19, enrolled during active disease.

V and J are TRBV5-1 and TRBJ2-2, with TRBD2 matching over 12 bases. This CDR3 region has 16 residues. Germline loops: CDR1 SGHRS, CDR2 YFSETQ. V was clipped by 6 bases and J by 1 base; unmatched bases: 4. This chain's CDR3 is CASTELAGGNTGELFF. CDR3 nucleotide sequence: TGCGCCAGCACCGAACTAGCGGGAGGGAACACCGGGGAGCTGTTTTTT. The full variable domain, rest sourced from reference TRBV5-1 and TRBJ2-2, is KAGVTQTPRYLIKTRGQQVTLSCSPISGHRSVSWYQQTPGQGLQFLFEYFSETQRNKGNFPGRFSGRQFSNSRSEMNVSTLELGDSALYLCASTELAGGNTGELFFGEGSRLTVL.

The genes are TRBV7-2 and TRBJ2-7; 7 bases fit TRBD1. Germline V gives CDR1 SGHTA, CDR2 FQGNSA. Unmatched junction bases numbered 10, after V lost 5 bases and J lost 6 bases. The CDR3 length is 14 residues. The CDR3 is CASSPQGQFGEQYF. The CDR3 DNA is TGTGCCAGCAGCCCACAGGGACAGTTTGGCGAGCAGTACTTC.

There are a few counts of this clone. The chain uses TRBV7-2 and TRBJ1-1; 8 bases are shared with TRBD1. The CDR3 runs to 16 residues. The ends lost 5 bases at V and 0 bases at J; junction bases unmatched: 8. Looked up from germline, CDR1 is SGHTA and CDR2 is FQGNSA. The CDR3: CASSPGTGYMNTEAFF. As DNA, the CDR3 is TGTGCCAGCAGCCCCGGGACAGGTTATATGAACACTGAAGCTTTCTTT. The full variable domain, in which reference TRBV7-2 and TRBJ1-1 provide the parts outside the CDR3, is GAGVSQSPSNKVTEKGKDVELRCDPISGHTALYWYRQSLGQGLEFLIYFQGNSAPDKSGLPSDRFSAERTGGSVSTLTIQRTQQEDSAVYLCASSPGTGYMNTEAFFGQGTRLTVV.

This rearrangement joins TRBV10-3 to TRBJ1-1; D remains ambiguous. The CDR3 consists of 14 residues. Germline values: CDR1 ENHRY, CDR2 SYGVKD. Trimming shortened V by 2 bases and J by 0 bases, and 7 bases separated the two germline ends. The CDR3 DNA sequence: TGTGCCATCAGTGAGCCGGGGATGAACACTGAAGCTTTCTTT. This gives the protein CAISEPGMNTEAFF.

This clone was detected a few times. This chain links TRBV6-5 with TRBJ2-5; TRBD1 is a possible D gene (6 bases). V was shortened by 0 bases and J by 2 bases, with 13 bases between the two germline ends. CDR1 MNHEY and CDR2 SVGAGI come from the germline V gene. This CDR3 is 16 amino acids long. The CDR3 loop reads CASSYSRSGAQETQYF. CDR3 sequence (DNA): TGTGCCAGCAGTTACTCGAGGTCAGGGGCTCAAGAGACCCAGTACTTC.

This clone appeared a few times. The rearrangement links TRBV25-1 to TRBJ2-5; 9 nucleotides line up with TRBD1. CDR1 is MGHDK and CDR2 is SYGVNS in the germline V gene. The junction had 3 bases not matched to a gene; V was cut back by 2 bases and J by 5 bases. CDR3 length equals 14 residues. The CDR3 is CASSEGDRVETQYF. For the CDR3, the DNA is TGTGCCAGCAGTGAAGGGGACAGGGTGGAGACCCAGTACTTC.

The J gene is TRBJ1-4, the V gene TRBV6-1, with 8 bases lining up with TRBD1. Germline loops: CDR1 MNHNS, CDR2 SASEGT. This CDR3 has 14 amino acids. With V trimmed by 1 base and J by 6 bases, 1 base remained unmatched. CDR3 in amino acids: CASSEGTGYEKLFF. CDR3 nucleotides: TGTGCCAGCAGTGAAGGGACAGGGTATGAAAAACTGTTTTTT.

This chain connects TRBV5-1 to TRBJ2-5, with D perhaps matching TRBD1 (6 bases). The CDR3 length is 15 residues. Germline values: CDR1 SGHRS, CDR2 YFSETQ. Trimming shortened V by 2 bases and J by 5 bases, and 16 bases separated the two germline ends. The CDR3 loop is CASSFGGKMKETQYF. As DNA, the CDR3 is TGCGCCAGCAGCTTTGGGGGCAAAATGAAGGAGACCCAGTACTTC. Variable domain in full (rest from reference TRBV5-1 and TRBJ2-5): KAGVTQTPRYLIKTRGQQVTLSCSPISGHRSVSWYQQTPGQGLQFLFEYFSETQRNKGNFPGRFSGRQFSNSRSEMNVSTLELGDSALYLCASSFGGKMKETQYFGPGTRLLVL.

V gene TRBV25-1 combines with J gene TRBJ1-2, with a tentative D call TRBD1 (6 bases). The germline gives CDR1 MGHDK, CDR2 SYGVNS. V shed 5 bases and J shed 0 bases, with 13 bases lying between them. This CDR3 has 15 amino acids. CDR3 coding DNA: TGTGCCAGCAGTTGGGGGCCCCGACCTAACTATGGCTACACCTTC. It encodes CASSWGPRPNYGYTF.

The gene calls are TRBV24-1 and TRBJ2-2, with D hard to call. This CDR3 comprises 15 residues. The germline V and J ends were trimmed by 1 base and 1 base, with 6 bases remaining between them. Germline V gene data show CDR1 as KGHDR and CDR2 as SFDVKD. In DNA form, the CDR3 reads TGTGCCACCAGTGATTTTGGGCGGAACACCGGGGAGCTGTTTTTT. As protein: CATSDFGRNTGELFF.

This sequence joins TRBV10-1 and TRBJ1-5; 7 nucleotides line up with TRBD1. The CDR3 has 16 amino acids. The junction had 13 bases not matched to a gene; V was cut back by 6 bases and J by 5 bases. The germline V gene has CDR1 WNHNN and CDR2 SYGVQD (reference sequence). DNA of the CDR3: TGCGCCAGCAGGAAATCTTACAGGGGCCACGATCAGCCCCAGCATTTT. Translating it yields CASRKSYRGHDQPQHF.

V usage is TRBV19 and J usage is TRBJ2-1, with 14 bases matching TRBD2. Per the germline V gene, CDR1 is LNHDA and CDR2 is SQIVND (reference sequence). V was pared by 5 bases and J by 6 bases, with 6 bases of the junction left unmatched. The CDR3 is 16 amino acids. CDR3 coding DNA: TGTGCCAGTAGTGGGGGACTAGCGGGAGTAGCCAATGAGCAGTTCTTC. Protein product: CASSGGLAGVANEQFF.

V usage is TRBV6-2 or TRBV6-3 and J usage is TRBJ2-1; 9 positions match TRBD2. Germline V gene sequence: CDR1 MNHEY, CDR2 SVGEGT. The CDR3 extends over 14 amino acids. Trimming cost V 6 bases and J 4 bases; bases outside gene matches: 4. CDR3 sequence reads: CASSVREGYNEQFF. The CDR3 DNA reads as TGTGCCAGCAGCGTGCGGGAGGGGTACAATGAGCAGTTCTTC.

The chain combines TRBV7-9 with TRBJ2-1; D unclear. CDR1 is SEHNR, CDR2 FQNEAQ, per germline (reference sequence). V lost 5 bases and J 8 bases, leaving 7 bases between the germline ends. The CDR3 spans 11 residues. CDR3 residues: CASSPVDEQFF. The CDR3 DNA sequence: TGTGCCAGCAGCCCAGTGGATGAGCAGTTCTTC.

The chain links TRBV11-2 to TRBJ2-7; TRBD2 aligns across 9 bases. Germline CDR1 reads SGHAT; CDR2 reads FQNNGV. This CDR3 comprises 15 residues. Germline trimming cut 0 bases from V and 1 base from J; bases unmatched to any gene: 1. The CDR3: CASSLDSGSSYEQYF. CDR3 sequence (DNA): TGTGCCAGCAGCTTAGATAGCGGGAGTTCCTACGAGCAGTACTTC.

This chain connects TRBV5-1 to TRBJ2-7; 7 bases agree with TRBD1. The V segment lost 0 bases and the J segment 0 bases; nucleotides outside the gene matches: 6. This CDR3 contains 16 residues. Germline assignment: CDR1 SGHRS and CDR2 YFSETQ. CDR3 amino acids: CASSLVRTGVSYEQYF. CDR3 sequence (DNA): TGCGCCAGCAGCTTGGTCCGGACAGGTGTCTCCTACGAGCAGTACTTC.

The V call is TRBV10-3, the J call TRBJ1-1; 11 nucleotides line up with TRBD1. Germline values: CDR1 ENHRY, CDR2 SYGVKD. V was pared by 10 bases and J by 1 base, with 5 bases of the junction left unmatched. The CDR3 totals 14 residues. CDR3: CATRTGGWNTEAFF. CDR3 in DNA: TGTGCCACGAGGACAGGGGGCTGGAACACTGAAGCTTTCTTT.

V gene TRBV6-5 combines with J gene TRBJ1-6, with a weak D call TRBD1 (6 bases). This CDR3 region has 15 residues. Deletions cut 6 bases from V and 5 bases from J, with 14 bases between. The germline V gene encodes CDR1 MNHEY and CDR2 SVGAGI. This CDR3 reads CASRAGQVNNSPLHF. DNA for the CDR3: TGTGCCAGCAGAGCGGGACAAGTTAATAATTCACCCCTCCACTTT.

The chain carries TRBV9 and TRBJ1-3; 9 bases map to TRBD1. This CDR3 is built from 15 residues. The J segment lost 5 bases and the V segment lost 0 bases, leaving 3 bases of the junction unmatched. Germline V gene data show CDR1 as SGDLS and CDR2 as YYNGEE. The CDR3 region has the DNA TGTGCCAGCAGCGTAGAGGGACAGGGACGAAACACCATATATTTT. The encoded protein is CASSVEGQGRNTIYF. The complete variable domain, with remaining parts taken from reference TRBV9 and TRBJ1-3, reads DSGVTQTPKHLITATGQRVTLRCSPRSGDLSVYWYQQSLDQGLQFLIQYYNGEERAKGNILERFSAQQFPDLHSELNLSSLELGDSALYFCASSVEGQGRNTIYFGEGSWLTVV.

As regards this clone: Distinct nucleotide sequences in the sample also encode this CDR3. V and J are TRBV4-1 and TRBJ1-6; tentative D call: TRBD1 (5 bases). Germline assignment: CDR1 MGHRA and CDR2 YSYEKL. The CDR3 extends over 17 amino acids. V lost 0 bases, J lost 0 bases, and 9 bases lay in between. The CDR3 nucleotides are TGCGCCAGCAGCCAAGATACAGGCAGCTCCTATAATTCACCCCTCCACTTT. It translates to CASSQDTGSSYNSPLHF.

This chain's CDR3 is CASSFSVNSPLHF. In DNA form, the CDR3 reads TGCGCCAGCAGCTTCTCAGTCAATTCACCCCTCCACTTT. V and J are TRBV5-1 and TRBJ1-6; D not resolved. The V end was cut by 2 bases, the J end by 7 bases, with 7 bases between. CDR3 length: 13 amino acids. Germline CDR1 reads SGHRS; CDR2 reads YFSETQ.

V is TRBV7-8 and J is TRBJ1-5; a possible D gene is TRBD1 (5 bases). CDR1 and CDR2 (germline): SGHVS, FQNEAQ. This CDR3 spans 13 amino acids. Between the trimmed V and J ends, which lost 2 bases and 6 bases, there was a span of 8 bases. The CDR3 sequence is CASSLRGVQPQHF. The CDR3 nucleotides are TGTGCCAGCAGCTTAAGGGGTGTTCAGCCCCAGCATTTT.

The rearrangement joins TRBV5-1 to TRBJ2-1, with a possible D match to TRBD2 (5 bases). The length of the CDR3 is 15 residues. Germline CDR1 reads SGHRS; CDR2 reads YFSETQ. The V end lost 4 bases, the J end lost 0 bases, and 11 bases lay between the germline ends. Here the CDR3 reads CASSPVTISYNEQFF. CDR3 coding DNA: TGCGCCAGCAGCCCGGTGACTATCTCCTACAATGAGCAGTTCTTC. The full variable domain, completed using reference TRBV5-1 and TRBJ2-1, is KAGVTQTPRYLIKTRGQQVTLSCSPISGHRSVSWYQQTPGQGLQFLFEYFSETQRNKGNFPGRFSGRQFSNSRSEMNVSTLELGDSALYLCASSPVTISYNEQFFGPGTRLTVL.

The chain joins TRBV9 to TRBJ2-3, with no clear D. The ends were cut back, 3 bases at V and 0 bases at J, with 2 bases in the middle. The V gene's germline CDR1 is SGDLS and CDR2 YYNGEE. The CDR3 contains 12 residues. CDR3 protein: CASSASTDTQYF. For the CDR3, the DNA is TGTGCCAGCAGCGCTAGCACAGATACGCAGTATTTT.

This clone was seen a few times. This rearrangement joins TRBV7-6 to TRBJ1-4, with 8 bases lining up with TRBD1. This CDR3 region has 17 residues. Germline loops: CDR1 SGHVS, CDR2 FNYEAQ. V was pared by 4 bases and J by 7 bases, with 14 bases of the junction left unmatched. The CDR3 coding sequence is TGTGCCAGCAGCTCTGGACAGGGCGGGTTGCTAGGTGAAAAACTGTTTTTT. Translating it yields CASSSGQGGLLGEKLFF.